The clone carrying this T cell receptor (beta chain) was seen once. What it recognizes is unknown. In germline, CDR1 is SGHNT, CDR2 YENEEA. The CDR3 totals 19 residues. The V end lost 0 bases, the J end lost 0 bases, and 20 bases lay between the germline ends. The entry originates in a study of cytomegalovirus exposure and HLA in healthy donors. Study-wide findings and caveats: Several top significant clusters appeared, in a later analysis, to be linked to common viral pathogens. Analyzed later, most CMV-associated TCR beta chains appeared HLA-restricted. Reported findings show TCR beta sequences accurately forecast HLA-A and HLA-B alleles in most subjects.

The PCR used 60 Vbeta and 13 Jbeta primers. Assay used: immunoSEQ multiplex PCR; TCRdb lists only in-frame clones, some missing. The data contain 160,000 or so clones, around 78% of them seen just once; the ten biggest clones take up around 3.3%. The sample taken for sequencing was PBMCs. This chain uses TRBV11-3 with TRBJ1-1; D possibly corresponds to TRBD1 (5 bases). This clonotype originated in a woman in her thirties or forties in good health and CMV-seronegative. CDR3 in amino acids: CASSLDFGGKNRLNTEAFF. The CDR3 bases are TGTGCCAGCAGCTTAGATTTCGGGGGGAAAAACAGGTTGAACACTGAAGCTTTCTTT.